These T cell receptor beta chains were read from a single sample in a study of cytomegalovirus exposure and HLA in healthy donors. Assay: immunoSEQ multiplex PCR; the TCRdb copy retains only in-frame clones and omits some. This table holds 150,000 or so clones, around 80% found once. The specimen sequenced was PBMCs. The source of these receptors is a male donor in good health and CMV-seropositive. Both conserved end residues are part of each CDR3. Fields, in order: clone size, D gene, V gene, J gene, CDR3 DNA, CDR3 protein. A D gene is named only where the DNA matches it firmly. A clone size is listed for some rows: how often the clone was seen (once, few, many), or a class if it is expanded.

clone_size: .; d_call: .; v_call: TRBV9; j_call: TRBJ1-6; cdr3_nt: TGTGCCAGCAGCGTAGGCAGGGGTAATGGAGATAATTCACCCCTCCACTTT; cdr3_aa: CASSVGRGNGDNSPLHF
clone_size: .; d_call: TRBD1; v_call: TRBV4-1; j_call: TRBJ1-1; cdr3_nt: TGCGCCAGCAGCCAAGAAGACAGGGAGAACACTGAAGCTTTCTTT; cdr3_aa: CASSQEDRENTEAFF
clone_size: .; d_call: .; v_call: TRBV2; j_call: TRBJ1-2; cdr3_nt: TGTGCCAGCAGTGAACGCGTAACGAGGGCTGGCTACACCTTC; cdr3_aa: CASSERVTRAGYTF
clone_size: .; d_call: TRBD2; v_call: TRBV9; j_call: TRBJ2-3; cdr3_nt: TGTGCCAGCAGCGTAGAGGCTAGCGGGATCACAGATACGCAGTATTTT; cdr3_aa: CASSVEASGITDTQYF
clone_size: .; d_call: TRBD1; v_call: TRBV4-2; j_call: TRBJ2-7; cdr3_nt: TGTGCCAGCAGCCAAGAGCAGGGACAGGGATCCTACGAGCAGTACTTC; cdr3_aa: CASSQEQGQGSYEQYF
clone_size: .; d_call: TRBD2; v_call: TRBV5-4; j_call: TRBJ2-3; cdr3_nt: TGTGCCAGCAGCTTGGCGTGGGGAGGGACAGATACGCAGTATTTT; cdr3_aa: CASSLAWGGTDTQYF
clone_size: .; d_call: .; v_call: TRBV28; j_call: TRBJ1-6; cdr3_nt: TGTGCCAGCAGTTCGCGGGCCCTAATGCTACCCCTCCACTTT; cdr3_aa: CASSSRALMLPLHF
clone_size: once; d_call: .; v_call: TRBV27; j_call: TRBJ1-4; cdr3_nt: TGTGCCAGCAGTTTAACACAGGGCTGGGATGAAAAACTGTTTTTT; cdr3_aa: CASSLTQGWDEKLFF
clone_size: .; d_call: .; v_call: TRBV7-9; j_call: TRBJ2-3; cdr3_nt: TGTGCCAGCAGCCTCTCAGGGAAAAATCGCGATACGCAGTATTTT; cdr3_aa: CASSLSGKNRDTQYF
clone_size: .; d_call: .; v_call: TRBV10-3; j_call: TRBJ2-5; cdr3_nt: TGTGCCATCAGTGAGGACTCAGAGACCCAGTACTTC; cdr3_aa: CAISEDSETQYF
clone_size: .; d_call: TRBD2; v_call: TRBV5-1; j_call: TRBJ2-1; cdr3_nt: TGCGCCAGCAATAGGATAGCGGGAGGGGGGTTCAATGAGCAGTTCTTC; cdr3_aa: CASNRIAGGGFNEQFF
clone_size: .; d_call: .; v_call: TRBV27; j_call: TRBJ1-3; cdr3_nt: TGTGCCAGCAGTTCGGGAGGGCTGCCTTGGGTAACTGGAAACACCATATATTTT; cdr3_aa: CASSSGGLPWVTGNTIYF
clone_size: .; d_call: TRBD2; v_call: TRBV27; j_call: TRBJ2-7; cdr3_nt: TGTGCCAGCAGTAAACCGACTAGCGGGAGATACGAGCAGTACTTC; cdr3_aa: CASSKPTSGRYEQYF
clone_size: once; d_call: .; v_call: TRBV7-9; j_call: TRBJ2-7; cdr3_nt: TGTGCCAGCAGCCCCACCCTGGGAGCGCATACCTACGAGCAGTACTTC; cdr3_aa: CASSPTLGAHTYEQYF
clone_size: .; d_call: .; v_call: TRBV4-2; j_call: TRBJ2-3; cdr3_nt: TGTGCCAGCAGCGAAAGCGGAAGCACAGATACGCAGTATTTT; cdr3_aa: CASSESGSTDTQYF
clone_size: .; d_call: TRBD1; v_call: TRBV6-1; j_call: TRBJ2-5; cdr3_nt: TGTGCCAGCAGTGAAATAAACACAGGGGTCAGGGAGACCCAGTACTTC; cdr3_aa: CASSEINTGVRETQYF
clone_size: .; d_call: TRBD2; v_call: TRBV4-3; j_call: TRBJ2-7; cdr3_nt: TGCGCCAGCAGCCCTTCGGGCGGGAGGGCTCGGCTCGAGCAGTACTTC; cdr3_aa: CASSPSGGRARLEQYF
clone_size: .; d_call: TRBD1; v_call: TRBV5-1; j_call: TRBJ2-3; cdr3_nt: TGCGCCAGCAGCTTGTGGCAGGGGGCGCGGGATACGCAGTATTTT; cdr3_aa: CASSLWQGARDTQYF
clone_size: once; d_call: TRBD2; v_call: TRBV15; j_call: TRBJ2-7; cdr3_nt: TGTGCCACCAGCAGAGGGGGACTAGCGGGACCCTACGAGCAGTACTTC; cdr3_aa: CATSRGGLAGPYEQYF
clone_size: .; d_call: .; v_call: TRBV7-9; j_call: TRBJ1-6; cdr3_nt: TGTGCCAGCAGCTTACCCGGGGGGAATTCACCCCTCCACTTT; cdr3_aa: CASSLPGGNSPLHF
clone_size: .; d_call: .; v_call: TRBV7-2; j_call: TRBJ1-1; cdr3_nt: TGTGCCAGCAGCTTAGATGCCGTGACAGCCAACACTGAAGCTTTCTTT; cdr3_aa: CASSLDAVTANTEAFF
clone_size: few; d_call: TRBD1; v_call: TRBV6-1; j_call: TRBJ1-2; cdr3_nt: TGTGCCAGCAGGGCGGGACAGGGGATCTATGGCTACACCTTC; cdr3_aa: CASRAGQGIYGYTF
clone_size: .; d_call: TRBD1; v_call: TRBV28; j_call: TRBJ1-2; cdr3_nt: TGTGCCAGCAGTTTGTCAGGGACAGGAGGCGCCGGCTACACCTTC; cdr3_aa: CASSLSGTGGAGYTF
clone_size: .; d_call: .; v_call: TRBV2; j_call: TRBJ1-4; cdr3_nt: TGTGCCAGCGCTGGGGCCCACGTAGGTTTTAAGGAGAAACTGTTTTTT; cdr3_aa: CASAGAHVGFKEKLFF
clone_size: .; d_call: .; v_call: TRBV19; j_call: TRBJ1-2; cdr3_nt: TGTGCCAGTAGTATCCCTTCAGGGGTTTATGGCTACACCTTC; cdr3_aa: CASSIPSGVYGYTF
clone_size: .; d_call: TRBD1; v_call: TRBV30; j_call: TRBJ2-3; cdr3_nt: TGTGCCTGGACGTTCGGACAGGGCTACACAGATACGCAGTATTTT; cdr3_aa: CAWTFGQGYTDTQYF
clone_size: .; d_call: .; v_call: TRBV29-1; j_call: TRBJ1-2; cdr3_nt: TGCAGCGCTACAGTGACAGCTAACTATGGCTACACCTTC; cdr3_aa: CSATVTANYGYTF
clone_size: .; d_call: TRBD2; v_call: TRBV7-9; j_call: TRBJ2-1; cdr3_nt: TGTGCCAGCAGCCGAAGGGGCGGGAGGGACTACAATGAGCAGTTCTTC; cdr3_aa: CASSRRGGRDYNEQFF
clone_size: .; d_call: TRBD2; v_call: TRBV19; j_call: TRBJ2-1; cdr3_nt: TGTGCCAGCCAGACCTGGAAGGCTAGCGGTTACAATGAGCAGTTCTTC; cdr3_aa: CASQTWKASGYNEQFF